What follows is one TCR beta chain and its context. Its antigen is not known. These data originate in a study of cytomegalovirus exposure and HLA in healthy donors. Turning to the study itself: There were approximately 80 million unique TCRs (from HLA-typed donors) in an early data release. Overall study results and limits: Most of the TCR beta V segments (in an earlier analysis) were productive either about 87% or about 30% of the time. According to a later analysis, most TCR beta chains associated with CMV appeared HLA-restricted.

This CDR3 comprises 14 residues. CDR1 and CDR2 from the germline V gene are SGHRS and YFSETQ. V was clipped by 3 bases and J by 4 bases, with 14 bases between them. This PCR relied on a set of 60 Vbeta primers and 13 Jbeta primers. Here immunoSEQ multiplex PCR was the method, and the copy in TCRdb shows in-frame clones only, minus some. Of about 110,000 clones in the sample, around 85% were seen once. Sequencing was done on a sample of PBMCs. The chain uses TRBV5-1 and TRBJ2-7; a weak D match, TRBD2 (5 bases). This receptor was taken from a man aged 25-40 years in good health and CMV-seronegative. In DNA form, the CDR3 reads TGCGCCAGCAGCTGGTTTTCGGGGTGGTACGAGCAGTACTTC. As protein: CASSWFSGWYEQYF.